This T cell receptor (beta chain) originates from a study of a mutant IDH1 vaccine in newly diagnosed glioma. The sample's time point: baseline, week 1 (first vaccination visit). The treatment denotes: pre-vaccination baseline after standard-of-care therapy. This table comes from immunoSEQ multiplex PCR, and its TCRdb copy is limited to in-frame clones, with some not included. The sample consists of 50,000 or so clones, approximately 80% of them appearing once. The germline gives CDR1 SGHTA, CDR2 FQGNSA. The CDR3 is 14 amino acids. Trimming took 1 base from V and 3 from J, leaving 8 bases between them.

The sequence was collected from a man aged 18 to 29 with glioma. The sequencing used PBMCs, collected from a glioma patient treated with radiotherapy, temozolomide or both. This chain connects TRBV7-2 to TRBJ2-3; no clear D gene. DNA for the CDR3: TGTGCCAGCAGCTTAGTTGGGTTGACAGATACGCAGTATTTT. Its protein is CASSLVGLTDTQYF. The full variable domain, its missing parts supplied by reference TRBV7-2 and TRBJ2-3, is GAGVSQSPSNKVTEKGKDVELRCDPISGHTALYWYRQSLGQGLEFLIYFQGNSAPDKSGLPSDRFSAERTGGSVSTLTIQRTQQEDSAVYLCASSLVGLTDTQYFGPGTRLTVL.